This entry features one T cell receptor beta chain sequence. This specimen comes from a study of early T cells in non-severe SARS-CoV-2 infection. Germline CDR1 reads KGHDR; CDR2 reads SFDVKD. The length of the CDR3 is 16 residues. The V gene lost 1 base and the J gene lost 3 bases, with 11 bases spanning the gap. TCRdb reprocessed the 5' RACE reads via MiXCR and lists one record per CDR3 protein. The sample yields roughly 72,000 distinct CDR3 sequences, roughly 12% seen once. Source: whole blood, taken at baseline. The gene calls are TRBV24-1 and TRBJ2-2; D call uncertain. The clonotype was recovered from an adult who was a healthcare worker with PCR-confirmed SARS-CoV-2 infection or an uninfected control (not recorded which). Written as DNA, the CDR3 is TGTGCCACCAGTGATTTTCGGCAGGATCACACCGGGGAGCTGTTTTTT. The encoded protein is CATSDFRQDHTGELFF.